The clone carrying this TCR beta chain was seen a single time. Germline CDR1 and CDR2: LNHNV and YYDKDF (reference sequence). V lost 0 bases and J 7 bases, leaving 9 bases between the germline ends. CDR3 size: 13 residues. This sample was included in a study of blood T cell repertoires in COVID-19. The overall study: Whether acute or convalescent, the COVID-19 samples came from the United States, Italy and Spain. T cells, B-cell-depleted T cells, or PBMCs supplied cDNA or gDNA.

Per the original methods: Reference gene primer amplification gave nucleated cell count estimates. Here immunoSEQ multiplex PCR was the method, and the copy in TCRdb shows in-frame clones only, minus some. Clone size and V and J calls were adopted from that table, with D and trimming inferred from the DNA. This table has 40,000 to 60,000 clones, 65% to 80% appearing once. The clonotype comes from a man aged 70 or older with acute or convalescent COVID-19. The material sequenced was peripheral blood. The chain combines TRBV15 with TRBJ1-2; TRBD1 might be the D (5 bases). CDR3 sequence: CATSRDRAGGYTF. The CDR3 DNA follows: TGTGCCACCAGCAGAGACAGGGCAGGTGGCTACACCTTC.